The present T cell receptor (beta chain) was sequenced within a study of Ad26.COV2.S vaccination and SARS-CoV-2 variants. Sequencing was performed with immunoSEQ multiplex PCR; in TCRdb, only in-frame clones are kept and a portion is missing. The sample contains around 420,000 clones, approximately 87% of which appear only once. Treatment indicated: about 20 received Ad26.COV2.S at low or high dose, single or two shots; a few received placebo; per-sample allocation not given. Repertoires come from day 63 after the first vaccine or placebo injection. With 5 bases removed from V and 2 bases from J, the gap between germline ends came to 19 bases. This CDR3 is built from 17 residues. Germline values: CDR1 SGHNT, CDR2 YENEEA. This clone was found a few times.

The chain recombines TRBV11-3 with TRBJ2-1, with D possibly matching TRBD1 (5 bases). This TCR was recovered from a person between 18 and 65 years old who received the Ad26.COV2.S COVID-19 vaccine or a placebo. The sample was peripheral blood, taken in a trial of Ad26.COV2.S vaccine versus placebo. Here the CDR3 DNA reads TGTGCCAGCAGCCCTAAGGCCTCAGGGCTACCCTACAATGAGCAGTTCTTC. It encodes CASSPKASGLPYNEQFF.